These 3 T cell receptor beta chains originate from one sample sequenced in a study of T cells after somatic rescue of genetic block. TCRdb keeps only in-frame clones here, not all; method: immunoSEQ multiplex PCR. The sample contains 12,000 or so clones, approximately 80% of which appear only once. The sample consisted of peripheral blood mononuclear cells (PBMCs). The source is a boy younger than 18.

This chain uses TRBV6-1 with TRBJ2-7; no definite D call. The CDR3 has 12 amino acids. The V gene lost 3 bases and the J gene lost 2 bases, with 5 bases spanning the gap. CDR1 is MNHNS and CDR2 is SASEGT in the germline V gene. As DNA, the CDR3 is TGTGCCAGCAGTGAGAGGACCTACGAGCAGTACTTC. This codes for CASSERTYEQYF.

V usage is TRBV4-1 and J usage is TRBJ1-2, with no clear D. Trimming pared 4 bases from V and 8 bases from J, leaving 14 bases between. This CDR3 spans 13 amino acids. Germline CDR1 and CDR2: MGHRA and YSYEKL. The CDR3 here is CASSPGPKRGYTF. CDR3 bases: TGCGCCAGCAGCCCCGGGCCCAAGAGGGGCTACACCTTC.

This chain links TRBV19 with TRBJ2-7; tentatively, D is TRBD2 (6 bases). The germline CDR1 and CDR2 sequences are LNHDA and SQIVND (reference sequence). The CDR3 extends over 15 amino acids. Trimming shortened V by 10 bases and J by 5 bases, and 24 bases separated the two germline ends. CDR3 in amino acids: CATLPTKTSIHEQYF. CDR3 DNA sequence: TGTGCCACCCTCCCGACGAAAACTAGCATCCACGAGCAGTACTTC.